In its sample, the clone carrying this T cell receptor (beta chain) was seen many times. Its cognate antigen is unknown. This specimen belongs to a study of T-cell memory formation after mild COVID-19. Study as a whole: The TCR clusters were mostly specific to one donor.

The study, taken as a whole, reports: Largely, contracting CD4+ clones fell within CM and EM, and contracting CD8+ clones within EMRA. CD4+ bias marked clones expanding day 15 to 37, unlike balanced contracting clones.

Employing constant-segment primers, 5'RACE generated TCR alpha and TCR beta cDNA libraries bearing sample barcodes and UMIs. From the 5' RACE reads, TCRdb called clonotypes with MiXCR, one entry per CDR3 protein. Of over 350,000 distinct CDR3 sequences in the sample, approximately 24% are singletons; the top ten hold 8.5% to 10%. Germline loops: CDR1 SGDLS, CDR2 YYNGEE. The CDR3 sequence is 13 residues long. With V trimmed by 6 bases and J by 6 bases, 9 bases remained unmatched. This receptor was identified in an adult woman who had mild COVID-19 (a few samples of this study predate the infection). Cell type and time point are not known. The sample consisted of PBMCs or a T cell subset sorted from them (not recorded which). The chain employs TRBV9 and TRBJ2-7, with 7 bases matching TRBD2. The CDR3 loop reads CASNLGGYGEQYF. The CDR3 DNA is TGTGCCAGCAACCTGGGAGGGTACGGCGAGCAGTACTTC.